This passage covers 18 T cell receptor beta chains from one sample sequenced in a study of identical twins. TCRdb re-called the 5' RACE reads through MiXCR, storing one row per CDR3 protein. This table has around 490,000 distinct CDR3 sequences, nearly 15% appearing once. These data also featured in a second study, about yellow fever vaccine responses in identical twins.

Sample: CD4+ T cells sorted from blood. The receptors come from a woman aged 18-30 years in good health.

This clonotype was seen a handful of times. The chain employs TRBV12-3 or TRBV12-4 and TRBJ1-3; D gene uncertain. V shed 3 bases and J shed 2 bases, with 8 bases lying between them. CDR3 length: 14 amino acids. The CDR3 protein is CASSFTPTGNTIYF. In DNA, the CDR3 is TGTGCCAGCAGTTTTACCCCTACTGGAAACACCATATATTTT.

This clonotype turned up a few times. CDR3 coding DNA: TGTGCCAGCAGTTACCGGCTAGCGGGGGTCACAGATACGCAGTATTTT. Its translation is CASSYRLAGVTDTQYF. The genes are TRBV6-5 and TRBJ2-3; TRBD2 agrees at 10 bases. The germline V gene encodes CDR1 MNHEY and CDR2 SVGAGI. The V segment lost 2 bases and the J segment 2 bases; nucleotides outside the gene matches: 4. CDR3 size: 16 residues.

Concerning this clonotype itself: Germline and junction disagree at one end, which may indicate a read error. The chain links TRBV20-1 to TRBJ2-7, with 7 positions matching TRBD2. The CDR3 totals 14 residues. Germline V CDR1 and CDR2: DFQATT, SNEGSKA (reference sequence). CDR3 region: CNATEVAGPYEQYF. The CDR3 coding sequence is TGCAATGCTACGGAAGTAGCGGGCCCCTACGAGCAGTACTTC.

This clonotype was counted at least ten times. The V and J genes are TRBV5-1 and TRBJ1-4, with no clear D. CDR1 and CDR2 (germline): SGHRS, YFSETQ. V lost 0 bases to trimming and J lost 5 bases, with 26 bases between them. This CDR3 has 20 amino acids. CDR3 nucleotide sequence: TGCGCCAGCAGCTTGGGCGGTCATCATCAAGCCAAGATCTTAAATGAAAAACTGTTTTTT. Protein: CASSLGGHHQAKILNEKLFF.

This clonotype was found many times. The rearrangement uses TRBV6-5 and TRBJ2-5; tentative D call: TRBD2 (7 bases). Trimming shortened V by 0 bases and J by 5 bases, and 13 bases separated the two germline ends. Germline CDR1 MNHEY, CDR2 SVGAGI. There are 15 residues in the CDR3. The DNA for the CDR3 is TGTGCCAGCAGTTACTCGGGGGGGGCCCGTGAGACCCAGTACTTC. This encodes CASSYSGGARETQYF.

This clonotype was counted a few times. The chain uses TRBV27 and TRBJ1-6; D is undetermined. Germline CDR1 reads MNHEY; CDR2 reads SMNVEV (reference sequence). The V and J ends lost 10 bases and 10 bases respectively, with 17 bases between them. This CDR3 is 13 amino acids long. The CDR3 reads CATTPGVGSPLHF. The DNA for the CDR3 is TGTGCCACCACTCCGGGTGTGGGATCACCCCTCCACTTT.

This clonotype has a handful of counts. CDR3 nucleotides: TGCAGTGCTAGTGGCTGGGTCTACGAGCAGTACGTC. This sequence encodes CSASGWVYEQYV. The gene calls are TRBV20-1 and TRBJ2-7; D remains ambiguous. The V gene lost 3 bases and the J gene lost 3 bases, with 9 bases spanning the gap. The CDR3 runs to 12 residues. Per germline, CDR1 DFQATT and CDR2 SNEGSKA (reference sequence).

This chain uses TRBV5-6 with TRBJ2-4; D not certain. Looked up from germline, CDR1 is SGHDT and CDR2 is YYEEEE. The CDR3 totals 15 residues. V was clipped by 4 bases and J by 0 bases, with 11 bases between them. CDR3 DNA: TGTGCCAGCAGCCGCGAAAGGTTAGCCAAAAACATTCAGTACTTC. The encoded protein is CASSRERLAKNIQYF. Full variable domain (rest looked up from reference TRBV5-6 and TRBJ2-4): DAGVTQSPTHLIKTRGQQVTLRCSPKSGHDTVSWYQQALGQGPQFIFQYYEEEERQRGNFPDRFSGHQFPNYSSELNVNALLLGDSALYLCASSRERLAKNIQYFGAGTRLSVL.

The sample holds a few counts of this clonotype. The gene calls are TRBV10-3 and TRBJ2-5; no firm D call. Germline V gene lookup returns CDR1 ENHRY and CDR2 SYGVKD. Trimming removed 10 bases at V and 1 base at J, with 13 bases between. The CDR3 consists of 13 residues. CDR3 residues: CATTRAVQETQYF. CDR3 nucleotides: TGTGCCACCACCCGGGCCGTCCAAGAGACCCAGTACTTC.

The chain uses TRBV5-1 and TRBJ1-6; the D is unclear. CDR1 SGHRS and CDR2 YFSETQ come from the germline V gene. There are 14 residues in the CDR3. Trimming cost V 1 base and J 7 bases, with 9 bases left between them. DNA for the CDR3: TGCGCCAGCAGCTTGTGGGAGCACAATTCACCCCTCCACTTT. This sequence encodes CASSLWEHNSPLHF. Based on the CDR3 plus reference TRBV5-1 and TRBJ1-6, the full variable domain is KAGVTQTPRYLIKTRGQQVTLSCSPISGHRSVSWYQQTPGQGLQFLFEYFSETQRNKGNFPGRFSGRQFSNSRSEMNVSTLELGDSALYLCASSLWEHNSPLHFGNGTRLTVT.

The rearrangement links TRBV13 to TRBJ2-6; the D is unclear. From germline, CDR1 is PRHDT and CDR2 FYEKMQ (reference sequence). V was trimmed by 0 bases and J by 0 bases, leaving 12 bases between them. CDR3 length: 18 residues. CDR3 coding DNA: TGTGCCAGCAGCTTAGGAGGACGGCTAGTCTCTGGGGCCAACGTCCTGACTTTC. Protein sequence: CASSLGGRLVSGANVLTF.

The chain employs TRBV6-1 and TRBJ2-4; weak D call: TRBD2 (6 bases). This CDR3 spans 15 amino acids. Looked up from germline, CDR1 is MNHNS and CDR2 is SASEGT. Trimming left V 4 bases short and J 5 bases short, with 15 bases between. CDR3 nucleotide sequence: TGTGCCAGCAGTGCGTTAGGAGGGGTGGAAAACATTCAGTACTTC. Residues: CASSALGGVENIQYF.

A few counts support this clonotype. The gene calls are TRBV3-1 and TRBJ2-7, with 15 bases that match TRBD2. The trim removed 6 bases at V and 2 bases at J, leaving 11 bases unmatched. CDR1 is LGHDT, CDR2 YNNKEL, per germline (reference sequence). CDR3 length equals 18 residues. The CDR3 spells CASRPSGLAGGPTYEQYF. CDR3 sequence (DNA): TGTGCCAGCAGACCCTCCGGACTAGCGGGAGGGCCCACCTACGAGCAGTACTTC.

In its sample, this clonotype was seen a few times. The V call is TRBV5-5, the J call TRBJ2-1; D tentatively fits TRBD1 or TRBD2 (5 bases each). Germline lookup yields CDR1 SGHKS and CDR2 YYEKEE (reference sequence). This CDR3 comprises 15 residues. Trimming pared 4 bases from V and 8 bases from J, leaving 19 bases between. Written as DNA, the CDR3 is TGTGCCAGCAGCCACCGGGACCCGAAGGTTTATGAGCAGTTCTTC. Encoded protein: CASSHRDPKVYEQFF. Combining the CDR3 with reference TRBV5-5 and TRBJ2-1 gives the whole variable domain DAGVTQSPTHLIKTRGQQVTLRCSPISGHKSVSWYQQVLGQGPQFIFQYYEKEERGRGNFPDRFSARQFPNYSSELNVNALLLGDSALYLCASSHRDPKVYEQFFGPGTRLTVL.

This clonotype was observed a handful of times. The J gene is TRBJ2-1, the V gene TRBV5-1; D is possibly TRBD1 (6 bases). Germline-derived CDR1 and CDR2 are SGHRS and YFSETQ. This CDR3 comprises 14 residues. The V gene lost 0 bases and the J gene lost 10 bases, with 14 bases spanning the gap. The CDR3 sequence: CASSLVAGVLEQFF. The CDR3 DNA follows: TGCGCCAGCAGCTTGGTGGCAGGGGTTTTAGAGCAGTTCTTC. Based on the CDR3 plus reference TRBV5-1 and TRBJ2-1, the full variable domain is KAGVTQTPRYLIKTRGQQVTLSCSPISGHRSVSWYQQTPGQGLQFLFEYFSETQRNKGNFPGRFSGRQFSNSRSEMNVSTLELGDSALYLCASSLVAGVLEQFFGPGTRLTVL.

Only a few counts were recorded for this clonotype. The chain carries TRBV6-5 and TRBJ2-1; D not certain. This CDR3 is 14 amino acids long. Looked up from germline, CDR1 is MNHEY and CDR2 is SVGAGI. V was clipped by 2 bases and J by 5 bases, with 10 bases between them. The CDR3 DNA is TGTGCCAGCAGTTACGAGTGGGAAGACAATGAGCAGTTCTTC. This sequence encodes CASSYEWEDNEQFF.

This chain connects TRBV7-8 to TRBJ2-7; 7 nucleotides agree with TRBD1. This CDR3 has 14 amino acids. CDR1 is SGHVS, CDR2 FQNEAQ, per germline. Trimming cost V 5 bases and J 3 bases; bases outside gene matches: 7. DNA of the CDR3: TGTGCCAGCAGCCACCGGGACAGCCGCTACGAGCAGTACTTC. Translated, it gives CASSHRDSRYEQYF.

This clonotype was picked up a small number of times. The CDR3 protein is CASRFTTLNTGELFF. Written as DNA, the CDR3 is TGTGCCAGCAGGTTTACTACCTTGAACACCGGGGAGCTGTTTTTT. The chain couples TRBV7-2 to TRBJ2-2; D is ambiguous. The CDR3 consists of 15 residues. V lost 6 bases to trimming and J lost 1 base, with 12 bases between them. Germline V lookup: CDR1 SGHTA, CDR2 FQGNSA. The complete variable domain, with remaining parts taken from reference TRBV7-2 and TRBJ2-2, reads GAGVSQSPSNKVTEKGKDVELRCDPISGHTALYWYRQSLGQGLEFLIYFQGNSAPDKSGLPSDRFSAERTGGSVSTLTIQRTQQEDSAVYLCASRFTTLNTGELFFGEGSRLTVL.